The sequence of this TCR beta chain was determined in a study of PD-1 blockade in classical Hodgkin lymphoma. Study results and limitations: Nivolumab initiation under 1 year post-ASCT meant exclusion.

A word on this clone: Its antigen is undetermined.

TCRdb keeps only in-frame clones here, not all; method: immunoSEQ multiplex PCR. Of about 36,000 clones listed, approximately 69% were seen once; the top ten hold roughly an eighth. The CDR3 has 15 residues. The V end lost 5 bases, the J end lost 1 base, and 15 bases lay between the germline ends. All patients relapsed after autologous stem cell transplantation, and brentuximab vedotin exposure varied. This chain joins TRBV5-3 and TRBJ2-5; D remains unclear. TRBV5-3 is given ORF status, its function remaining uncertain. The TCR comes from a human donor with classical Hodgkin lymphoma. The specimen comprised peripheral blood mononuclear cells (PBMCs), sampled before the second cycle of nivolumab. CDR3 bases: TGTGCCAGAAGACAGAGGAGACACGGCCAAGAGACCCAGTACTTC. Translation: CARRQRRHGQETQYF.